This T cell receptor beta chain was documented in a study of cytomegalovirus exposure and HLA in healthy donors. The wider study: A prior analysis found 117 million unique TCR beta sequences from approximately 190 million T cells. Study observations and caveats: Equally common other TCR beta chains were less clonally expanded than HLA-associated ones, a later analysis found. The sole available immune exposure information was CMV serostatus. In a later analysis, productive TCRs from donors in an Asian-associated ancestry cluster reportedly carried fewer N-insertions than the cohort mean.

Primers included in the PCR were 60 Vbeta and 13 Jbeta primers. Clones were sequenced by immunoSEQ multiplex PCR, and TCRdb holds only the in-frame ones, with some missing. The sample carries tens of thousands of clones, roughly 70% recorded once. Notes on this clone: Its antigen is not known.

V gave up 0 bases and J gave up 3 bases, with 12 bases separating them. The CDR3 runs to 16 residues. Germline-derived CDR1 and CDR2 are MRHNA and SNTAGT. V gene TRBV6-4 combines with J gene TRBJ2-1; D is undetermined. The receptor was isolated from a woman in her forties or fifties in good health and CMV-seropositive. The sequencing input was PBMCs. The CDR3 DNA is TGTGCCAGCAGTGACTCTGTGACTCCTCTCTACAATGAGCAGTTCTTC. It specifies CASSDSVTPLYNEQFF.